This TCR beta chain was profiled in a study of beta chain features in type 1 diabetes. Study details: Analysis included 100 million to 140 million sorted cells drawn from all samples.

Expressed TCRB transcripts were sequenced after all isolated RNA was converted to cDNA. Only in-frame clones appear in the TCRdb table, and some are missing; sequencing was by immunoSEQ multiplex PCR. Of roughly 180,000 clones in the sample, about 13% were seen once. As concerns this clone: No antigen is known for it.

This CDR3 contains 12 residues. V trimming: 11 bases; J trimming: 2 bases; junction bases outside the gene matches: 5. Germline loops: CDR1 MNHNY, CDR2 SVGAGI (reference sequence). Whole-study results and caveats: Insertions at VDJ junctions were less frequent in type 1 diabetes patients. These patients also deleted more nucleotides at the same junctions.

The chain has TRBV6-6 and TRBJ1-2, with 7 nucleotides matching TRBD1. This receptor was identified in a woman in her late teens or twenties in good health. Sequencing used central memory CD4+ T cells from blood. CDR3 region: CAGTGVNYGYTF. In DNA, the CDR3 is TGTGCCGGTACAGGGGTGAACTATGGCTACACCTTC.